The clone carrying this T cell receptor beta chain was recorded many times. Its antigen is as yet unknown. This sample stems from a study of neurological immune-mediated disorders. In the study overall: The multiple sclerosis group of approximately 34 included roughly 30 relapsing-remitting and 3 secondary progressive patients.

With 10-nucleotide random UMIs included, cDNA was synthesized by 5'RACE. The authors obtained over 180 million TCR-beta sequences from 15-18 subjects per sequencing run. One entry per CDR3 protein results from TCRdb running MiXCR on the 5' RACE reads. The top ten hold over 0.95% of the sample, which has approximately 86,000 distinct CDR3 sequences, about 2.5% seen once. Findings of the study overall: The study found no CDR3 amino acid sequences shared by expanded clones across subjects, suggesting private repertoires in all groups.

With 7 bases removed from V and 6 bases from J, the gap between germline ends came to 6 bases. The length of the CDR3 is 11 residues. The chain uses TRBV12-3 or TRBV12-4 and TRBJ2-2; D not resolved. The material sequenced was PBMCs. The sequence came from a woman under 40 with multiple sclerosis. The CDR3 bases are TGTGCCAGCAAGGTGGCCGGGGAGCTGTTTTTT. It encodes CASKVAGELFF.